The clone carrying this T cell receptor beta chain was seen at least ten times. One entry per CDR3 protein, called by TCRdb with MiXCR from the 5' RACE reads. This sample has under 70,000 distinct CDR3 sequences, with more than 9% found just once. The CDR3 loop spans 12 amino acids. Looked up from germline, CDR1 is WNHNN and CDR2 is SYGVQD (reference sequence). The V and J ends lost 8 bases and 1 base respectively, with 9 bases between them. The entry originates in a study of early T cells in non-severe SARS-CoV-2 infection. Whole-study context: RNA in bulk from unsorted whole blood was sequenced, and chains were unpaired.

V usage is TRBV10-1 and J usage is TRBJ2-7; D possibly corresponds to TRBD2 (6 bases). Sequencing was carried out using whole blood. The receptor was isolated from an adult who was a healthcare worker with PCR-confirmed SARS-CoV-2 infection or an uninfected control (not recorded which). CDR3 sequence reads: CASGDSSYEQYF. CDR3 sequence (DNA): TGCGCCAGCGGGGACTCTTCCTACGAGCAGTACTTC.